One sample yielded the 18 T cell receptor beta chains listed below, sequenced in a study of T cells in Graves' hyperthyroidism and ophthalmopathy (dated by TCRdb to between 2018 and 2021). The method behind the library was multiplex PCR. Instrument used: Illumina HiSeq 2000. Amplification of TCR beta CDR3 regions was carried out from RNA transcripts. A first-round RT-PCR of the TCR CDR3 used the HTBI primer set with the Qiagen OneStep RT-PCR kit. Using fastp trimming at Q25 and MiXCR clonotype assembly, TCRdb reanalyzed the public sequencing data and kept in-frame beta chains. Rows matching on CDR3 protein sequence are summarized as one entry with the most common DNA and genes. This sample is represented by 150,000 to 200,000 distinct CDR3 sequences; 17% of them were singletons. The top ten constitute 25% to 30% of the sample. Sequenced material: blood. The source is a woman between 45 and 60 years old with Graves' hyperthyroidism.

On this clonotype itself: A much larger clone lies one base from this, so it may be a read error. The chain couples TRBV6-1 to TRBJ2-2; 9 bases fit TRBD2. The CDR3 spans 15 residues. The germline V gene encodes CDR1 MNHNS and CDR2 SASEGT. After removal of 6 bases from V and 4 bases from J, the junction contained 6 bases not matched to a gene. The CDR3 DNA reads as TGTGCCAGCAGACGGCGGGGGGGGACCACCGGGGAGCTGTTTTTT. This codes for CASRRRGGTTGELFF.

At least ten counts were recorded for this clonotype. The CDR3 protein is CASSEWPDGYTF. In DNA form, the CDR3 reads TGTGCCAGCAGTGAATGGCCAGATGGCTACACCTTC. The genes are TRBV2 and TRBJ1-2, with no clear D. This CDR3 contains 12 residues. Trimming left V 2 bases short and J 6 bases short, with 7 bases between. CDR1 and CDR2 (germline): SNHLY, FYNNEI. The full variable domain, rest sourced from reference TRBV2 and TRBJ1-2, is EPEVTQTPSHQVTQMGQEVILRCVPISNHLYFYWYRQILGQKVEFLVSFYNNEISEKSEIFDDQFSVERPDGSNFTLKIRSTKLEDSAMYFCASSEWPDGYTFGSGTRLTVV.

There are a few counts of this clonotype. This rearrangement joins TRBV7-9 to TRBJ2-1; D is ambiguous. There are 11 residues in the CDR3. Looked up from germline, CDR1 is SEHNR and CDR2 is FQNEAQ (reference sequence). V lost 3 bases and J lost 9, with 6 bases in between. Here the CDR3 DNA reads TGTGCCAGCAGCTTTTGGGGTGAGCAGTTCTTC. It specifies CASSFWGEQFF.

This clonotype has a count of ten or more. The chain is built from TRBV29-1 and TRBJ1-1; perhaps TRBD1 as D (6 bases). V shed 6 bases and J shed 2 bases, with 13 bases lying between them. There are 13 residues in the CDR3. The germline CDR1 and CDR2 sequences are SQVTM and ANQGSEA. The CDR3 nucleotides are TGCAGCGTAGACAGGTCGGGCAACACTGAAGCTTTCTTT. Protein sequence: CSVDRSGNTEAFF.

Ten or more counts support this clonotype. The rearrangement links TRBV20-1 to TRBJ1-6; TRBD1 aligns across 7 bases. The CDR3 consists of 14 residues. The germline CDR1 and CDR2 sequences are DFQATT and SNEGSKA (reference sequence). V was pared by 4 bases and J by 7 bases, with 7 bases of the junction left unmatched. The CDR3 coding sequence is TGCAGTGCTAAAGACGGGACAGCGAATTCACCCCTCCACTTT. This gives the protein CSAKDGTANSPLHF.

The chain employs TRBV19 and TRBJ2-4, with a weak D call TRBD2 (5 bases). Per the germline V gene, CDR1 is LNHDA and CDR2 is SQIVND (reference sequence). Trimming stripped 7 bases from V and 9 bases from J, with 13 bases between. The CDR3 loop spans 12 amino acids. The CDR3 region has the DNA TGTGCCAGTATTGGAAAAGAGGGCATTCAGTACTTC. Encoded protein: CASIGKEGIQYF.

This clonotype was found many times. CDR3 bases: TGCGCCAGCAGCCCGGGCGACAGGGCGCCCTATGGCTACACCTTC. Translating gives CASSPGDRAPYGYTF. The V and J genes are TRBV5-1 and TRBJ1-2; 7 bases fit TRBD1. V lost 4 bases and J lost 4; bases outside the gene matches: 10. Germline V lookup: CDR1 SGHRS, CDR2 YFSETQ. The CDR3 loop spans 15 amino acids. The full variable domain, with the rest looked up from reference TRBV5-1 and TRBJ1-2, is KAGVTQTPRYLIKTRGQQVTLSCSPISGHRSVSWYQQTPGQGLQFLFEYFSETQRNKGNFPGRFSGRQFSNSRSEMNVSTLELGDSALYLCASSPGDRAPYGYTFGSGTRLTVV.

The V and J genes are TRBV30 and TRBJ1-1; D unclear. The CDR3 totals 11 residues. The germline gives CDR1 GTSNPN, CDR2 SVGIG (reference sequence). Trimming cost V 1 base and J 6 bases, with 6 bases left between them. The CDR3 here is CAWSGQAEAFF. DNA for the CDR3: TGTGCCTGGAGTGGTCAGGCTGAAGCTTTCTTT.

Only a few counts were recorded for this clonotype. V gene TRBV2 combines with J gene TRBJ2-1; D possibly corresponds to TRBD2 (5 bases). The CDR3 is 15 amino acids. CDR1 SNHLY and CDR2 FYNNEI come from the germline V gene. With 2 bases removed from V and 3 bases from J, the gap between germline ends came to 11 bases. In nucleotides, the CDR3 is TGTGCCAGCAGTGAAAGGGCGGGTTTCTACAATGAGCAGTTCTTC. This encodes CASSERAGFYNEQFF. Full variable domain (outside the CDR3, taken from reference TRBV2 and TRBJ2-1): EPEVTQTPSHQVTQMGQEVILRCVPISNHLYFYWYRQILGQKVEFLVSFYNNEISEKSEIFDDQFSVERPDGSNFTLKIRSTKLEDSAMYFCASSERAGFYNEQFFGPGTRLTVL.

The chain is built from TRBV6-1 and TRBJ2-3; tentative D call: TRBD2 (6 bases). The CDR3 loop spans 15 amino acids. CDR1 MNHNS and CDR2 SASEGT come from the germline V gene. The V and J ends lost 7 bases and 6 bases respectively, with 20 bases between them. The CDR3 sequence is CASTPRPGRLDTQYF. The CDR3 region has the DNA TGTGCCAGCACCCCCCGTCCCGGGAGATTGGATACGCAGTATTTT.

The chain couples TRBV10-2 to TRBJ2-3; TRBD2 matches at 11 bases. The CDR3 runs to 17 residues. The germline gives CDR1 WSHSY, CDR2 SAAADI. The V and J ends lost 0 bases and 2 bases, in that order; junction bases with no gene match: 4. The CDR3 DNA sequence: TGCGCCAGCAGTGAGTCCTTTAGCGGGGGGGCCACAGATACGCAGTATTTT. Amino acids: CASSESFSGGATDTQYF.

This clonotype has ten or more counts. V usage is TRBV28 and J usage is TRBJ2-3; 8 bases map to TRBD1. CDR3 length: 15 amino acids. Per the germline V gene, CDR1 is MDHEN and CDR2 is SYDVKM. V trimming: 5 bases; J trimming: 2 bases; junction bases outside the gene matches: 6. The CDR3 region has the DNA TGTGCCAGCAGTATACTCCAGGGGGCCACAGATACGCAGTATTTT. It yields the protein CASSILQGATDTQYF.

This clonotype has just a few counts. This chain uses TRBV4-3 with TRBJ2-1; no clear D gene. With 0 bases removed from V and 1 base from J, the gap between germline ends came to 10 bases. Looked up from germline, CDR1 is LGHNA and CDR2 is YSLEER. This CDR3 spans 16 amino acids. CDR3 nucleotide sequence: TGCGCCAGCAGCCAAGATCGTTCGGTATCCTACAATGAGCAGTTCTTC. Protein sequence: CASSQDRSVSYNEQFF.

V usage is TRBV6-2 or TRBV6-3 and J usage is TRBJ1-2, with 7 bases that match TRBD1. V shed 4 bases and J 10 bases; nucleotides not matched to a gene: 9. The germline CDR1 and CDR2 sequences are MNHEY and SVGEGT. CDR3 length: 13 amino acids. The CDR3 here is CASSSRTGGAYTF. The CDR3 nucleotides read TGTGCCAGCAGTTCCCGGACAGGCGGCGCCTACACCTTC.

At least ten counts were recorded for this clonotype. The chain joins TRBV6-1 to TRBJ2-7, with D perhaps given as TRBD1 or TRBD2 (5 bases each). Germline V gives CDR1 MNHNS, CDR2 SASEGT. V was shortened by 5 bases and J by 6 bases, with 14 bases between the two germline ends. This CDR3 comprises 13 residues. In DNA, the CDR3 is TGTGCCAGCAGTTATCCGGGGACGGGCGAGCAGTACTTC. Amino acid sequence: CASSYPGTGEQYF.

This clonotype has a count of ten or more. This chain connects TRBV7-2 to TRBJ1-2, with D unclear. Germline CDR1 is SGHTA and CDR2 is FQGNSA. The CDR3 has 12 residues. The V gene lost 6 bases and the J gene lost 7 bases, with 12 bases spanning the gap. The CDR3 reads CASRLPPAGYTF. In DNA, the CDR3 is TGTGCCAGCAGGCTCCCCCCGGCTGGCTACACCTTC.

There are a few counts of this clonotype. A much larger clone lies a single base off, so this may be a read error. This sequence joins TRBV5-1 and TRBJ1-1; possible D gene TRBD1, 5 bases. The CDR3 is 16 residues long. Between the trimmed V and J ends, which lost 0 bases and 6 bases, there was a span of 18 bases. The germline CDR1 and CDR2 sequences are SGHRS and YFSETQ. The CDR3 DNA follows: TGCGCCAGCAGCTTGGCGCGGGGCGCCGAGGACGCTGAAGCTTTCTTT. Amino acid sequence: CASSLARGAEDAEAFF.

This clonotype was observed many times. V usage is TRBV28 and J usage is TRBJ2-1; a weak D match, TRBD1 (7 bases). The V end was cut by 6 bases, the J end by 1 base, with 13 bases between. This CDR3 is 15 amino acids long. In germline, CDR1 is MDHEN, CDR2 SYDVKM. CDR3 amino acids: CASRTPGGSYNEQFF. CDR3 coding DNA: TGTGCCAGCAGAACCCCAGGGGGGTCCTACAATGAGCAGTTCTTC.